This T cell receptor beta chain was recorded in a study of CD8 T cells in Susac syndrome. General study results and limits: Where Susac syndrome CD4+ T cell repertoires were concerned, no clonal expansion was evident.

V lost 0 bases, J lost 4 bases, and 9 bases lay in between. CDR1 and CDR2 from the germline V gene are MGHRA and YSYEKL. CDR3 length: 14 residues. CD8+ and CD4+ T cells circulating in blood were sequenced for TCR beta. FACS was used to enrich TEMRA cells, whereas the CD8+ and CD4+ T cells were obtained by negative isolation. RNA, at roughly 0.45 to 1 ug, was reverse transcribed with random hexamers. Coverage of TCR beta CDR3 amplification by immunoSEQ multiplex PCR extended to 54 Vbeta and 13 Jbeta. Each CDR3 protein is one row after TCRdb ran MiXCR on the immunoSEQ multiplex PCR reads. The table has 150,000 to 200,000 distinct CDR3 sequences, 94% seen once; the top ten hold 0.12%. Details on this clonotype: Antigen specificity is unknown.

The TCR originated in a human donor with Susac syndrome. The sequenced sample consisted of CD4+ T cells from PBMCs. J is TRBJ2-5 and V is TRBV4-1; possibly TRBD2 for D (5 bases). The CDR3 is CASSQDRGGETQYF. Written as DNA, the CDR3 is TGCGCCAGCAGCCAAGATCGAGGAGGAGAGACCCAGTACTTC.